A selection of T cell receptor beta chains follows, all from one sample in a study of CD8 T cells in Susac syndrome. TCRdb re-called the immunoSEQ multiplex PCR reads through MiXCR, storing one row per CDR3 protein. The profile shows around 140,000 distinct CDR3 sequences, less than 95% of them singletons. The sequenced material came from CD4+ T cells from PBMCs. All receptors come from a human donor in good health. Both conserved end residues are part of each CDR3. Fields, in order: CDR3 protein, CDR3 DNA, V gene, J gene, clone size, D gene. D genes are given only for firm matches. Expanded clones get a size class; other rows say once, few or many, or leave the size out.

CDR3 protein: CSVMGQGFGQPQHF
CDR3 DNA: TGCAGCGTTATGGGACAGGGATTCGGTCAGCCCCAGCATTTT
V gene: TRBV29-1
J gene: TRBJ1-5
clone size: -
D gene: TRBD1

CDR3 protein: CASSPPLWGQETQYF
CDR3 DNA: TGTGCCAGCAGCCCCCCGCTTTGGGGCCAAGAGACCCAGTACTTC
V gene: TRBV7-9
J gene: TRBJ2-5
clone size: -
D gene: -

CDR3 protein: CASSRGRAPGELFF
CDR3 DNA: TGTGCCAGCAGTAGGGGGAGGGCCCCCGGGGAGCTGTTTTTT
V gene: TRBV6-6
J gene: TRBJ2-2
clone size: -
D gene: -

CDR3 protein: CASSFADNQPQHF
CDR3 DNA: TGTGCCAGCAGTTTCGCAGACAATCAGCCCCAGCATTTT
V gene: TRBV12-3/TRBV12-4
J gene: TRBJ1-5
clone size: -
D gene: -

CDR3 protein: CASSPLPRDSAYEQYF
CDR3 DNA: TGTGCCAGCTCACCCCTTCCCCGGGACAGTGCCTACGAGCAGTACTTC
V gene: TRBV18
J gene: TRBJ2-7
clone size: -
D gene: TRBD1

CDR3 protein: CASSPLRQANNQPQHF
CDR3 DNA: TGTGCCAGCTCACCCTTAAGACAGGCCAACAATCAGCCCCAGCATTTT
V gene: TRBV18
J gene: TRBJ1-5
clone size: -
D gene: -

CDR3 protein: CASRQGLAADYEQYF
CDR3 DNA: TGTGCCAGCAGACAGGGACTAGCGGCCGACTACGAGCAGTACTTC
V gene: TRBV5-4
J gene: TRBJ2-7
clone size: -
D gene: TRBD2

CDR3 protein: CASSRPPGLAGGTSSYEQYF
CDR3 DNA: TGCGCCAGCAGCCGCCCCCCGGGACTAGCGGGAGGAACTAGCTCCTACGAGCAGTACTTC
V gene: TRBV4-1
J gene: TRBJ2-7
clone size: -
D gene: TRBD2

CDR3 protein: CASSLSTGGPNYGYTF
CDR3 DNA: TGTGCCAGCAGTTTATCTACAGGGGGTCCGAACTATGGCTACACCTTC
V gene: TRBV12-3/TRBV12-4
J gene: TRBJ1-2
clone size: -
D gene: TRBD1

CDR3 protein: CASSRDRVFSGNTIYF
CDR3 DNA: TGTGCCAGCAGCCGGGACAGAGTTTTCTCTGGAAACACCATATATTTT
V gene: TRBV11-2
J gene: TRBJ1-3
clone size: -
D gene: TRBD1

CDR3 protein: CASSPREVSPQHF
CDR3 DNA: TGTGCCAGCTCACCTAGGGAGGTCTCGCCCCAGCATTTT
V gene: TRBV18
J gene: TRBJ1-5
clone size: -
D gene: -

CDR3 protein: CASSLQGSNTEAFF
CDR3 DNA: TGTGCCAGCAGTTTACAGGGCTCGAACACTGAAGCTTTCTTT
V gene: TRBV2
J gene: TRBJ1-1
clone size: -
D gene: -

CDR3 protein: CASSLSRSGNTEAFF
CDR3 DNA: TGTGCCAGCAGTTTATCAAGGTCGGGGAACACTGAAGCTTTCTTT
V gene: TRBV27
J gene: TRBJ1-1
clone size: -
D gene: -

CDR3 protein: CSARSLTSGSLNEQFF
CDR3 DNA: TGCAGTGCTAGATCATTGACTAGCGGGAGCTTAAATGAGCAGTTCTTC
V gene: TRBV20-1
J gene: TRBJ2-1
clone size: -
D gene: TRBD2

CDR3 protein: CASSLAAGTQFF
CDR3 DNA: TGTGCCAGCAGCTTGGCCGCCGGGACTCAGTTCTTC
V gene: TRBV5-6
J gene: TRBJ2-1
clone size: -
D gene: -

CDR3 protein: CATSDPGQTYNEQFF
CDR3 DNA: TGTGCCACCAGTGATCCGGGACAGACTTACAATGAGCAGTTCTTC
V gene: TRBV24-1
J gene: TRBJ2-1
clone size: once
D gene: TRBD1

CDR3 protein: CASSQEGQGEGYTF
CDR3 DNA: TGTGCCAGCAGCCAAGAGGGACAGGGTGAAGGCTACACCTTC
V gene: TRBV4-2
J gene: TRBJ1-2
clone size: -
D gene: TRBD1

CDR3 protein: CASSSPGQSTYEQYF
CDR3 DNA: TGTGCCAGTAGTTCTCCGGGACAGTCGACCTACGAGCAGTACTTC
V gene: TRBV19
J gene: TRBJ2-7
clone size: -
D gene: TRBD1

CDR3 protein: CASSTRGGGDEQFF
CDR3 DNA: TGCGCCAGTTCGACCCGGGGGGGAGGTGATGAGCAGTTCTTC
V gene: TRBV5-1
J gene: TRBJ2-1
clone size: -
D gene: TRBD2

CDR3 protein: CASLDRAEAFF
CDR3 DNA: TGTGCCAGCCTGGACAGGGCTGAAGCTTTCTTT
V gene: TRBV25-1
J gene: TRBJ1-1
clone size: -
D gene: TRBD1

CDR3 protein: CASSFTSGRFGEQFF
CDR3 DNA: TGTGCCAGCAGTTTTACTAGCGGGAGATTCGGTGAGCAGTTCTTC
V gene: TRBV12-3/TRBV12-4
J gene: TRBJ2-1
clone size: -
D gene: TRBD2

CDR3 protein: CASTTSGFPNEQFF
CDR3 DNA: TGTGCCAGCACTACCTCAGGGTTCCCCAATGAGCAGTTCTTC
V gene: TRBV12-3/TRBV12-4
J gene: TRBJ2-1
clone size: -
D gene: -

CDR3 protein: CASSTRVAGDEQFF
CDR3 DNA: TGTGCCAGCAGTACCCGGGTAGCGGGAGATGAGCAGTTCTTC
V gene: TRBV6-6
J gene: TRBJ2-1
clone size: -
D gene: TRBD2

CDR3 protein: CASSQVRETEAFF
CDR3 DNA: TGCGCCAGCAGCCAAGTGCGGGAAACTGAAGCTTTCTTT
V gene: TRBV4-1
J gene: TRBJ1-1
clone size: -
D gene: -

CDR3 protein: CASSLTRTGTGNTIYF
CDR3 DNA: TGTGCCAGCAGCCTTACCAGGACAGGGACCGGAAACACCATATATTTT
V gene: TRBV27
J gene: TRBJ1-3
clone size: -
D gene: TRBD1

CDR3 protein: CSVVPSGANVLTF
CDR3 DNA: TGCAGCGTTGTCCCCTCGGGGGCCAACGTCCTGACTTTC
V gene: TRBV29-1
J gene: TRBJ2-6
clone size: -
D gene: -

CDR3 protein: CAWKGLGGIFEETQYF
CDR3 DNA: TGTGCCTGGAAGGGACTAGGAGGTATCTTCGAGGAGACCCAGTACTTC
V gene: TRBV30
J gene: TRBJ2-5
clone size: -
D gene: TRBD2